This entry concerns a single TCR beta chain. Its antigen remains unidentified. Only in-frame clones appear in the TCRdb table, and some are missing; sequencing was by immunoSEQ multiplex PCR. The top ten hold around 1.5% of the sample, which has 90,000 or so clones, 90% seen once. J was trimmed by 2 bases and V by 6 bases; bases with no gene match: 12. The CDR3 has 19 residues. Germline V gene lookup returns CDR1 SGHTA and CDR2 FQGNSA. The sample is drawn from a study of PD-L1 blockade in urothelial cancer. Study-wide background: Specimens of blood held a median count of 141,255 T cells.

Study conclusions and caveats: Where pretreatment blood TCR clonality fell below the median, better survival was predicted.

The sample's time point: pretreatment peripheral blood. Patients were living with locally advanced or metastatic urothelial carcinoma. The sequenced sample was PBMCs, obtained around atezolizumab (anti-PD-L1) treatment. This rearrangement joins TRBV7-2 to TRBJ2-1; TRBD2 agrees at 14 bases. The source of this sequence is a man in his sixties with urothelial cancer. The CDR3 region is CASRRFGQTSGGAYNEQFF. The CDR3 DNA sequence: TGTGCCAGCAGAAGGTTTGGGCAGACTAGCGGGGGGGCCTACAATGAGCAGTTCTTC.